The rows below give T cell receptor beta chains drawn from one sample of a study of blood T cells in healthy people across ages. MiXCR, applied by TCRdb to the 5' RACE reads, yields one record per CDR3 protein. The repertoire holds 1.5 million to 2 million distinct CDR3 sequences, with 28% as singletons. Sequences were obtained from blood. Every receptor here comes from a woman in her 30s in good health. CDR3s include the opening cysteine and the closing phenylalanine or tryptophan. D genes are given only for firm matches. Rows give clone size only sometimes, using once, few, many, or a class for an expanded clone.

size: many
V: TRBV5-1
length: 16
D: -
J: TRBJ2-7
CDR3: CASSPPLAEPSYEQYF
DNA: TGCGCCAGCAGCCCGCCCTTAGCGGAACCTTCCTACGAGCAGTACTTC

size: many
V: TRBV29-1
length: 18
D: TRBD2
J: TRBJ2-5
CDR3: CSVEDLSSLPSGGETQYF
DNA: TGCAGCGTTGAAGATCTCTCGTCGTTACCATCGGGAGGAGAGACCCAGTACTTC

size: -
V: TRBV6-5
length: 14
D: -
J: TRBJ2-1
CDR3: CASSYGQSYNEQFF
DNA: TGTGCCAGCAGTTATGGGCAGTCCTACAATGAGCAGTTCTTC

size: once
V: TRBV12-3/TRBV12-4
length: 12
D: -
J: TRBJ1-5
CDR3: CASVRENQPQHF
DNA: TGTGCCAGCGTTCGGGAAAATCAGCCCCAGCATTTT

size: -
V: TRBV6-2/TRBV6-3
length: 12
D: -
J: TRBJ2-5
CDR3: CASKSSGETQYF
DNA: TGTGCCAGCAAGTCTTCGGGGGAGACCCAGTACTTC

size: -
V: TRBV20-1
length: 15
D: TRBD1
J: TRBJ1-2
CDR3: CSARVSGQGNYGYTF
DNA: TGCAGTGCTAGAGTCTCGGGACAGGGGAACTATGGCTACACCTTC

size: -
V: TRBV4-1
length: 16
D: TRBD2
J: TRBJ2-1
CDR3: CASSYSGGLLDNEQFF
DNA: TGCGCCAGCAGTTATAGCGGGGGGCTTCTGGACAATGAGCAGTTCTTC

size: once
V: TRBV19
length: 15
D: -
J: TRBJ2-7
CDR3: CASSIVNTGAYEQYF
DNA: TGTGCCAGTAGTATAGTCAATACCGGGGCCTACGAGCAGTACTTC

size: few
V: TRBV11-2
length: 13
D: -
J: TRBJ2-1
CDR3: CASSDGIPHEQFF
DNA: TGTGCCAGCAGCGACGGGATTCCCCATGAGCAGTTCTTC

size: -
V: TRBV19
length: 19
D: -
J: TRBJ2-6
CDR3: CASSINYGDSGSGANVLTF
DNA: TGTGCCAGTAGTATTAACTATGGGGATTCAGGCTCTGGGGCCAACGTCCTGACTTTC

size: few
V: TRBV28
length: 16
D: TRBD2
J: TRBJ2-1
CDR3: CASSPSGGARNNEQFF
DNA: TGTGCCAGCAGCCCTAGCGGGGGGGCGAGGAACAATGAGCAGTTCTTC

size: -
V: TRBV7-9
length: 15
D: -
J: TRBJ2-5
CDR3: CASSLEGRIQETQYF
DNA: TGTGCCAGCAGCTTAGAGGGGCGGATCCAAGAGACCCAGTACTTC

size: -
V: TRBV5-1
length: 15
D: TRBD1
J: TRBJ2-1
CDR3: CASRLDRASNWEQFF
DNA: TGCGCCAGCAGACTTGACAGGGCTTCCAATTGGGAGCAGTTCTTC

size: -
V: TRBV20-1
length: 14
D: -
J: TRBJ1-1
CDR3: CSAAPPWSNTEAFF
DNA: TGCAGTGCTGCCCCTCCGTGGTCGAACACTGAAGCTTTCTTT

size: -
V: TRBV7-3
length: 16
D: TRBD2
J: TRBJ2-1
CDR3: CASSPRGAGGYNEQFF
DNA: TGTGCCAGCAGCCCCCGTGGGGCGGGGGGGTACAATGAGCAGTTCTTC

size: -
V: TRBV20-1
length: 16
D: TRBD1
J: TRBJ1-5
CDR3: CSARPDGTGMGQPQHF
DNA: TGCAGTGCTAGACCTGACGGGACAGGAATGGGTCAGCCCCAGCATTTT

size: -
V: TRBV2
length: 17
D: TRBD2
J: TRBJ2-1
CDR3: CASSYPSTSGSGNEQFF
DNA: TGTGCCAGCAGCTATCCTAGTACTAGCGGGAGCGGCAATGAGCAGTTCTTC

size: -
V: TRBV3-1
length: 14
D: -
J: TRBJ2-3
CDR3: CASSQVEVADTQYF
DNA: TGTGCCAGCAGCCAAGTTGAAGTTGCAGATACGCAGTATTTT

size: many
V: TRBV25-1
length: 16
D: -
J: TRBJ2-7
CDR3: CASSELGGPDSYEQYF
DNA: TGTGCCAGCAGTGAATTGGGGGGACCCGATTCCTACGAGCAGTACTTC

size: few
V: TRBV2
length: 17
D: TRBD2
J: TRBJ2-7
CDR3: CASSEYKRGITIYEQYF
DNA: TGTGCCAGCAGTGAATATAAGCGGGGGATCACAATCTACGAGCAGTACTTC

size: -
V: TRBV14
length: 12
D: -
J: TRBJ2-6
CDR3: CASSPSGRIMTF
DNA: TGTGCCAGCAGCCCCTCAGGGAGGATAATGACTTTC

size: many
V: TRBV10-3
length: 12
D: -
J: TRBJ2-1
CDR3: CAISESGLEQFF
DNA: TGTGCCATCAGTGAGTCGGGTCTCGAGCAGTTCTTC

size: -
V: TRBV7-2
length: 18
D: TRBD2
J: TRBJ2-1
CDR3: CASSPSQLAGGRYNEQFF
DNA: TGTGCCAGCAGCCCATCTCAACTAGCGGGGGGCCGATACAATGAGCAGTTCTTC

size: few
V: TRBV24-1
length: 16
D: TRBD2
J: TRBJ2-1
CDR3: CATSDLGTSSSNEQFF
DNA: TGTGCCACTAGTGATTTAGGGACTAGCTCTTCGAATGAGCAGTTCTTC

size: few
V: TRBV12-3/TRBV12-4
length: 16
D: -
J: TRBJ2-5
CDR3: CASSLSLGGTRETQYF
DNA: TGTGCCAGCAGTTTATCGCTGGGGGGGACAAGGGAGACCCAGTACTTC

size: -
V: TRBV28
length: 12
D: -
J: TRBJ1-2
CDR3: CATRSLNYGYTF
DNA: TGTGCCACCCGAAGTCTAAACTATGGCTACACCTTC

size: once
V: TRBV7-9
length: 14
D: -
J: TRBJ2-3
CDR3: CASSFDSRTDTLYF
DNA: TGTGCCAGCAGCTTCGACAGCCGCACAGATACGCTGTATTTT

size: many
V: TRBV7-6
length: 15
D: -
J: TRBJ2-1
CDR3: CASSRQWASYNEQFF
DNA: TGTGCCAGCAGCCGCCAGTGGGCCTCCTACAATGAGCAGTTCTTC

size: -
V: TRBV5-1
length: 15
D: TRBD2
J: TRBJ2-7
CDR3: CASSPGEGMDYEQYF
DNA: TGCGCCAGCAGCCCGGGGGAGGGGATGGACTACGAGCAGTACTTC

size: many
V: TRBV29-1
length: 16
D: TRBD1
J: TRBJ2-5
CDR3: CSVTTRRDRVQETQYF
DNA: TGCAGCGTTACTACACGCCGGGACAGGGTACAAGAGACCCAGTACTTC

size: many
V: TRBV3-1
length: 15
D: TRBD1
J: TRBJ1-6
CDR3: CASSQVRDRASPLHF
DNA: TGTGCCAGCAGCCAAGTCCGTGACAGGGCTTCACCCCTCCACTTT

size: -
V: TRBV4-1
length: 16
D: -
J: TRBJ2-3
CDR3: CASSHRRGTDTDTQYF
DNA: TGCGCCAGCAGCCATAGAAGGGGGACCGACACAGATACGCAGTATTTT

size: many
V: TRBV29-1
length: 12
D: TRBD1
J: TRBJ2-7
CDR3: CSGVTGEKEQYF
DNA: TGCAGCGGAGTGACAGGGGAAAAAGAGCAGTACTTC

size: few
V: TRBV12-3/TRBV12-4
length: 13
D: TRBD1
J: TRBJ2-5
CDR3: CASSPQGQKTQYF
DNA: TGTGCCAGCAGTCCACAGGGGCAGAAGACCCAGTACTTC

size: few
V: TRBV9
length: 16
D: -
J: TRBJ2-7
CDR3: CASSVSTGRGTYEQYF
DNA: TGTGCCAGCAGCGTTTCGACAGGCCGTGGGACCTACGAGCAGTACTTC

size: -
V: TRBV25-1
length: 12
D: -
J: TRBJ1-1
CDR3: CASGQKVTEAFF
DNA: TGTGCCAGCGGACAGAAGGTGACTGAAGCTTTCTTT

size: few
V: TRBV20-1
length: 16
D: TRBD2
J: TRBJ2-7
CDR3: CSARDPKTSEGYEQYF
DNA: TGCAGTGCTAGAGATCCTAAGACTAGCGAGGGCTACGAGCAGTACTTC

size: once
V: TRBV7-9
length: 16
D: -
J: TRBJ2-3
CDR3: CASTQGRKPSTDTPYF
DNA: TGTGCCAGCACTCAAGGCAGGAAACCTAGCACAGATACGCCGTATTTT

size: -
V: TRBV6-1
length: 13
D: -
J: TRBJ2-5
CDR3: CASSEGSGETQYF
DNA: TGTGCCAGCAGTGAAGGATCAGGGGAGACCCAGTACTTC

size: -
V: TRBV27
length: 16
D: -
J: TRBJ1-5
CDR3: CASSSSRTSSNQPQHF
DNA: TGTGCCAGCAGTTCCTCTCGGACATCCAGCAATCAGCCCCAGCATTTT

size: few
V: TRBV28
length: 13
D: -
J: TRBJ2-7
CDR3: CASSRSVSYEQYF
DNA: TGTGCCAGCAGTCGGTCGGTCTCCTACGAGCAGTACTTC

size: -
V: TRBV10-3
length: 16
D: TRBD1
J: TRBJ2-2
CDR3: CAISEEDRGNTGELFF
DNA: TGTGCCATCAGTGAGGAGGACAGGGGGAACACCGGGGAGCTGTTTTTT

size: -
V: TRBV14
length: 14
D: -
J: TRBJ1-4
CDR3: CASSQMRLGEKLFF
DNA: TGTGCCAGCAGCCAAATGAGGCTAGGGGAAAAACTGTTTTTT

size: -
V: TRBV29-1
length: 13
D: TRBD1
J: TRBJ1-3
CDR3: CSVSDREENTIYF
DNA: TGCAGCGTTTCTGACAGGGAAGAAAACACCATATATTTT

size: -
V: TRBV28
length: 14
D: -
J: TRBJ2-3
CDR3: CASSTDRAGDTQYF
DNA: TGTGCCAGCAGTACAGACCGCGCGGGGGATACGCAGTATTTT

size: many
V: TRBV6-5
length: 12
D: -
J: TRBJ2-5
CDR3: CATTDPQETQYF
DNA: TGTGCCACAACAGATCCTCAAGAGACCCAGTACTTC

size: few
V: TRBV5-6
length: 14
D: -
J: TRBJ1-1
CDR3: CASSFGGQNTEAFF
DNA: TGTGCCAGCAGCTTTGGGGGGCAGAACACTGAAGCTTTCTTT

size: many
V: TRBV5-6
length: 9
D: -
J: TRBJ2-1
CDR3: CASGDEQFF
DNA: TGTGCCAGCGGGGATGAGCAGTTCTTC

size: few
V: TRBV12-3/TRBV12-4
length: 12
D: -
J: TRBJ1-1
CDR3: CASNSALTEAFF
DNA: TGTGCCAGCAATTCCGCTCTCACTGAAGCTTTCTTT

size: many
V: TRBV20-1
length: 14
D: -
J: TRBJ2-7
CDR3: CSARLAVSSYEQYF
DNA: TGCAGTGCTAGGTTAGCGGTCAGCTCCTACGAGCAGTACTTC

size: few
V: TRBV15
length: 16
D: TRBD2
J: TRBJ2-5
CDR3: CATSREATGGGETQYF
DNA: TGTGCCACCAGCAGAGAAGCGACGGGAGGAGGGGAGACCCAGTACTTC

size: -
V: TRBV7-9
length: 11
D: -
J: TRBJ1-5
CDR3: CASSLDGNRHF
DNA: TGTGCCAGCAGCTTAGATGGGAATCGGCATTTT

size: -
V: TRBV29-1
length: 15
D: -
J: TRBJ2-2
CDR3: CSVEAPGAGTGELFF
DNA: TGCAGCGTTGAAGCCCCGGGGGCGGGAACCGGGGAGCTGTTTTTT

size: many
V: TRBV5-6
length: 15
D: -
J: TRBJ2-1
CDR3: CASSFVGRRGDEQFF
DNA: TGTGCCAGCAGCTTTGTGGGCCGGAGGGGGGATGAGCAGTTCTTC

size: few
V: TRBV20-1
length: 16
D: TRBD2
J: TRBJ2-1
CDR3: CSARDGGTRGINEQFF
DNA: TGCAGTGCTAGAGATGGAGGGACTAGAGGCATCAATGAGCAGTTCTTC